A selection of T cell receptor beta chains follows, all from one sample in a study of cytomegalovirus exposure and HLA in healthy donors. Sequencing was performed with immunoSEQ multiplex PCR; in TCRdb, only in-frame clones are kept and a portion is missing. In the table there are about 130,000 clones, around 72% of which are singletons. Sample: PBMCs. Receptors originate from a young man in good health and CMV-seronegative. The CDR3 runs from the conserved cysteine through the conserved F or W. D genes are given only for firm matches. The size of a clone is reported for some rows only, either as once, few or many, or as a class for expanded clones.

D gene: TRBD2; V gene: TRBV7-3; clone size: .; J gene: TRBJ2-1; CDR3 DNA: TGTGCCAGCAGCTTAAGCGTCGGGACTACCAATGAGCAGTTCTTC; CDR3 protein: CASSLSVGTTNEQFF
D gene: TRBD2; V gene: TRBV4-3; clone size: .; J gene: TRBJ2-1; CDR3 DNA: TGCGCCAGCAGCCATGCTAGCGGTCTTCTTAATGAGCAGTTCTTC; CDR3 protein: CASSHASGLLNEQFF
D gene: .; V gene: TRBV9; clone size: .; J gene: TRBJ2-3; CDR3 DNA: TGTGCCAGCAGCCAACAGACAGATACGCAGTATTTT; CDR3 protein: CASSQQTDTQYF
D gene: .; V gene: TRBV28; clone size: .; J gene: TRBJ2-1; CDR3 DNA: TGTGCCAGCAGTCCTCCGACAGAGAGCTCCTACAATGAGCAGTTCTTC; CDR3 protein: CASSPPTESSYNEQFF
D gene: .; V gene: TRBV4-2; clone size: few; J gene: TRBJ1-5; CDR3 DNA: TGTGCCAGCAGCCAGGGCCAGGGGAATCAGCCCCAGCATTTT; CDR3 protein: CASSQGQGNQPQHF
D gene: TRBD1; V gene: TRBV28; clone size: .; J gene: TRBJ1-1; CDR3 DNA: TGTGCCAGCAGTTATAGGACAGGGGTGCTGAACACTGAAGCTTTCTTT; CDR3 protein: CASSYRTGVLNTEAFF
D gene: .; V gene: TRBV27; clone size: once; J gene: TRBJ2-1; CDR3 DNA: TGTGCCAGCAGTCCCTTGGGGGCGGGGGCCTACAATGAGCAGTTCTTC; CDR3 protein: CASSPLGAGAYNEQFF
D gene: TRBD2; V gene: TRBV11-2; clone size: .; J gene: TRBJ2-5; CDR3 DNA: TGTGCCAGCAGCTTAGGGGGGCTAGCGGGGGGCCAGCCGGAGGAGACCCAGTACTTC; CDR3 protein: CASSLGGLAGGQPEETQYF
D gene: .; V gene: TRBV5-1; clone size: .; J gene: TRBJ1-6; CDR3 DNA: TGCGCCAGCAGCTTGGTGGCAGGGAATTCACCCCTCCACTTT; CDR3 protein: CASSLVAGNSPLHF
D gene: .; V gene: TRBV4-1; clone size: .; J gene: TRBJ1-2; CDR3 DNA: TGCGCCAGCAGCCCACGATCCGGGACTCACGACGCCTATGGCTACACCTTC; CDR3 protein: CASSPRSGTHDAYGYTF
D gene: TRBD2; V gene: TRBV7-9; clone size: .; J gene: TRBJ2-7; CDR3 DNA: TGTGCCAGCAGGGAAGCGGGGGAATCCCTCGAGCAGTACTTC; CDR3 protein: CASREAGESLEQYF
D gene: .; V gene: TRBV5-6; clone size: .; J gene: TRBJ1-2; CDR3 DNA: TGTGCCAGCAGCTCCGAAGCCAGGGGCTATAACTATGGCTACACCTTC; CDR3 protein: CASSSEARGYNYGYTF
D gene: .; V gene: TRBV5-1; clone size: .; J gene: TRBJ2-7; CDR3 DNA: TGCGCCAGAAAGCAATACAGGGATGTGAACTACGAGCAGTACTTC; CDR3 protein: CARKQYRDVNYEQYF
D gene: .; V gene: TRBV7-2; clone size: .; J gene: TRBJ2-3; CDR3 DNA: TGTGCCAGCAGCTTAGGACTCGGAGATACGCAGTATTTT; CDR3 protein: CASSLGLGDTQYF
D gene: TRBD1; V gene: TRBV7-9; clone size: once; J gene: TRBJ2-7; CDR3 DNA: TGTGCCAGCAGCCCTCGGACAGGCGCCTACGAGCAGTACTTC; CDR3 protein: CASSPRTGAYEQYF
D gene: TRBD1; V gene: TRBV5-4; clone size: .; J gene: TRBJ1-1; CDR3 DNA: TGTGCCAGCAGCAGTGGACAGGGGGTCTCTGAAGCTTTCTTT; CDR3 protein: CASSSGQGVSEAFF
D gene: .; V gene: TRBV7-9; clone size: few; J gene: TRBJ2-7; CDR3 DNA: TGTGCCAGCAGCCTATCAGAGGGCTACGAGCAGTACTTC; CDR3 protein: CASSLSEGYEQYF
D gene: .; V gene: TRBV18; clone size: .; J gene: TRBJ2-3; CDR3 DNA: TGTGCCAGCTCACCGGGGCAGGAATCCGATACGCAGTATTTT; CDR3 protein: CASSPGQESDTQYF
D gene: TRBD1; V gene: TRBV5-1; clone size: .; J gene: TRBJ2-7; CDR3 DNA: TGCGCCAGCAGCCGGGACAGGGACTACGAGCAGTACTTC; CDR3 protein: CASSRDRDYEQYF
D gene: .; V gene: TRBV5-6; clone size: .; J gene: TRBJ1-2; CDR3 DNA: TGTGCCAGCAGCCCCATGGACAGTAGCTACACCTTC; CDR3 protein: CASSPMDSSYTF
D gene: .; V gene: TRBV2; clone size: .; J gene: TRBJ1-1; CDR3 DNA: TGTGCCAGCAGTGAATGGCGGGGGGGGATGAACACTGAAGCTTTCTTT; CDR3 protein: CASSEWRGGMNTEAFF
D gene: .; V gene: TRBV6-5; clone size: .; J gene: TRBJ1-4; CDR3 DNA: TGTGCCAGCAGTTCCTCACGAGCAACTAATGAAAAACTGTTTTTT; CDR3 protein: CASSSSRATNEKLFF
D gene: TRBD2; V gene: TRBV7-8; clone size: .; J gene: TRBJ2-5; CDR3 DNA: TGTGCCAGCAGCCTGTGGCGAGCGGGGGGGCCGGTGACCCAGTACTTC; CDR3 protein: CASSLWRAGGPVTQYF
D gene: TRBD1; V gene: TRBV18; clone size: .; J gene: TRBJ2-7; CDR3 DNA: TGTGCCAGCTCACCCTACCTGCCGCGACAGGGCTGGCAGTACTTC; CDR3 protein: CASSPYLPRQGWQYF
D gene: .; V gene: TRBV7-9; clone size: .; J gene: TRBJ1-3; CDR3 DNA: TGTGCCAGCAGCTTATTTTGGGAGAGCTCTGGAAACACCATATATTTT; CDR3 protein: CASSLFWESSGNTIYF
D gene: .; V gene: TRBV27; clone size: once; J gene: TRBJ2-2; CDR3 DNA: TGTGCCAGCAGTTTATCGTTAGGGGTGGGCCCAGCTACCGGGGAGCTGTTTTTT; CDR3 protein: CASSLSLGVGPATGELFF
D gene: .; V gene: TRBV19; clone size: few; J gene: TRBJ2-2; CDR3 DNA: TGTGCCAGTAGCGAACTAGGGGGCGGGGAGCTGTTTTTT; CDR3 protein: CASSELGGGELFF
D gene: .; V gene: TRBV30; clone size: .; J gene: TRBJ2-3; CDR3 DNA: TGTGCCTGGAGTGTATTCCGGGACACTAGCACAGATACGCAGTATTTT; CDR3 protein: CAWSVFRDTSTDTQYF
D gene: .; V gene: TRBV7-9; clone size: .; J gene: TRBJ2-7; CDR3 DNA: TGTGCCAGCAGCTTAAGCCCCTACGAGCAGTACTTC; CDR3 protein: CASSLSPYEQYF
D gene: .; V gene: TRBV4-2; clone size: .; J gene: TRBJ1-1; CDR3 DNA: TGTGCCAGCAGCCAAGATTTCAACAGGGAGATCATCCCTGAAGCTTTCTTT; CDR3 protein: CASSQDFNREIIPEAFF
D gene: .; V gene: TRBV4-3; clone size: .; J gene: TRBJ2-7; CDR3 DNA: TGCGCCAGCAGCCAAGGATTGCACGGGAAATCCTACGAGCAGTACTTC; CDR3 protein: CASSQGLHGKSYEQYF